This T cell receptor beta chain was captured in a study of T-cell memory formation after mild COVID-19. For the study at large: In these data, TCR clusters were largely donor specific.

This clonotype occurred a few times. The antigen is unknown. Each CDR3 protein is one row after TCRdb ran MiXCR on the 5' RACE reads. The sample lists fewer than 600,000 distinct CDR3 sequences; about 22% were seen once. Findings of the study overall: What remained unconfirmed was the SARS-CoV-2 specificity of second-wave clones peaking on day 37. Clones shrinking from day 15 to 85 showed even CD4/CD8 mixes; later expanders tilted CD4+. Mainly in CM and EM were contracting CD4+ clones; CD8+ were in EMRA.

The length of the CDR3 is 23 residues. Per the germline V gene, CDR1 is MNHEY and CDR2 is SVGEGT. J gave up 7 bases and V 6 bases, and 33 bases lay outside the gene matches. The chain links TRBV6-2 or TRBV6-3 to TRBJ2-1; TRBD2 aligns across 10 bases. This TCR derives from an adult woman who had mild COVID-19 (a few samples of this study predate the infection). Cell type and time point are not known. The sample consisted of PBMCs or a T cell subset sorted from them (not recorded which). The CDR3 DNA is TGTGCCAGCAGCCAACGGGTCCCCGACCCGCTTCGGAGTAAGCGGGAGGGCCCTAATGAGCAGTTCTTC. Its protein is CASSQRVPDPLRSKREGPNEQFF.